Listed below are T cell receptor beta chains from one sample, sequenced in a study of regulatory T cells in long-lasting Graves disease. A single record per CDR3 protein comes from TCRdb applying MiXCR to the multiplex PCR reads. This sample has more than 450,000 distinct CDR3 sequences, with around 12% found just once. This sample was also put to use in a study of T cells in Graves' hyperthyroidism and ophthalmopathy.

The sample was peripheral blood mononuclear cells (PBMCs), taken at new diagnosis, from a patient treated with antithyroid drugs. Receptors originate from a woman aged 25 to 39 with Graves disease. CDR3s include the opening cysteine and the closing phenylalanine or tryptophan. Fields, in order: J gene, clone size, D gene, V gene, CDR3 protein, CDR3 DNA. D genes are given only for firm matches. Only part of the rows carry a size: once, few, many, or a class if the clone is expanded.

j_call: TRBJ1-5; clone_size: few; d_call: -; v_call: TRBV6-2/TRBV6-3; cdr3_aa: CASSEGLGSQHF; cdr3_nt: TGTGCCAGCAGTGAAGGTCTGGGGTCCCAGCATTTT
j_call: TRBJ2-5; clone_size: many; d_call: TRBD1; v_call: TRBV10-3; cdr3_aa: CAIASIGTGVETQYF; cdr3_nt: TGTGCCATCGCATCAATCGGGACAGGGGTTGAGACCCAGTACTTC
j_call: TRBJ2-6; clone_size: -; d_call: -; v_call: TRBV9; cdr3_aa: CASSVVGGGANVLTF; cdr3_nt: TGTGCCAGCAGCGTAGTCGGAGGTGGGGCCAACGTCCTGACTTTC
j_call: TRBJ2-4; clone_size: few; d_call: -; v_call: TRBV11-3; cdr3_aa: CASSWGQRDPKYIQYF; cdr3_nt: TGTGCCAGCAGCTGGGGACAGCGGGATCCCAAATACATTCAGTACTTC
j_call: TRBJ2-2; clone_size: -; d_call: TRBD2; v_call: TRBV20-1; cdr3_aa: CSAPRGLAGGSNTGELFF; cdr3_nt: TGCAGTGCTCCCCGGGGACTAGCGGGAGGCTCGAACACCGGGGAGCTGTTTTTT
j_call: TRBJ2-3; clone_size: many; d_call: TRBD1; v_call: TRBV9; cdr3_aa: CASSVDPSGTGDTDTQYF; cdr3_nt: TGTGCCAGCAGCGTAGACCCCTCCGGGACAGGAGACACAGATACGCAGTATTTT
j_call: TRBJ2-3; clone_size: -; d_call: TRBD2; v_call: TRBV12-3/TRBV12-4; cdr3_aa: CASSLSGTTVGDTQYF; cdr3_nt: TGTGCCAGCAGTTTAAGCGGGACTACTGTAGGAGATACGCAGTATTTT
j_call: TRBJ2-5; clone_size: few; d_call: TRBD1; v_call: TRBV5-1; cdr3_aa: CASRFGTGGDETQYF; cdr3_nt: TGCGCCAGCAGATTCGGAACAGGGGGCGACGAGACCCAGTACTTC
j_call: TRBJ2-3; clone_size: -; d_call: -; v_call: TRBV28; cdr3_aa: CASSITLAGEGADTQYF; cdr3_nt: TGTGCCAGCAGTATCACCCTGGCGGGAGAGGGGGCGGATACGCAGTATTTT
j_call: TRBJ1-3; clone_size: few; d_call: -; v_call: TRBV30; cdr3_aa: CALVRGTSGNTIYF; cdr3_nt: TGTGCCTTGGTCAGGGGCACCTCTGGAAACACCATATATTTT
j_call: TRBJ2-7; clone_size: many; d_call: TRBD2; v_call: TRBV9; cdr3_aa: CASSVQSGAGVNEQYF; cdr3_nt: TGTGCCAGCAGCGTACAATCCGGAGCGGGAGTCAACGAGCAGTACTTC
j_call: TRBJ1-1; clone_size: many; d_call: -; v_call: TRBV6-1; cdr3_aa: CASSDGHLTEAFF; cdr3_nt: TGTGCCAGCAGTGACGGACACCTCACTGAAGCTTTCTTT
j_call: TRBJ2-5; clone_size: many; d_call: TRBD1; v_call: TRBV10-3; cdr3_aa: CAIRQGTGGRWETQYF; cdr3_nt: TGTGCCATCAGACAGGGAACAGGGGGACGGTGGGAGACCCAGTACTTC
j_call: TRBJ2-1; clone_size: few; d_call: TRBD2; v_call: TRBV27; cdr3_aa: CASSPLIGRGCNEQFF; cdr3_nt: TGTGCCAGCAGTCCCCTTATCGGGAGGGGCTGCAATGAGCAGTTCTTC
j_call: TRBJ2-2; clone_size: few; d_call: -; v_call: TRBV19; cdr3_aa: CASSIVRSYGNTGELFF; cdr3_nt: TGTGCCAGTAGTATAGTAAGGTCCTACGGGAACACCGGGGAGCTGTTTTTT
j_call: TRBJ2-1; clone_size: many; d_call: TRBD2; v_call: TRBV20-1; cdr3_aa: CSAREALAGEEQFF; cdr3_nt: TGCAGTGCTAGAGAGGCCCTAGCGGGAGAAGAGCAGTTCTTC
j_call: TRBJ2-7; clone_size: few; d_call: TRBD2; v_call: TRBV3-1; cdr3_aa: CASSQGLAGYYEQYF; cdr3_nt: TGTGCCAGCAGCCAAGGGCTAGCGGGATACTACGAGCAGTACTTC
j_call: TRBJ2-7; clone_size: -; d_call: -; v_call: TRBV11-2; cdr3_aa: CASSLGGTEVYEQYF; cdr3_nt: TGTGCCAGCAGCTTGGGGGGGACAGAGGTTTACGAGCAGTACTTC
j_call: TRBJ2-1; clone_size: many; d_call: TRBD2; v_call: TRBV28; cdr3_aa: CASSHSGRSDNEQFF; cdr3_nt: TGTGCCAGCAGCCATAGCGGGAGGTCGGACAATGAGCAGTTCTTC
j_call: TRBJ1-3; clone_size: -; d_call: -; v_call: TRBV9; cdr3_aa: CASSVGPENTIYF; cdr3_nt: TGTGCCAGCAGCGTAGGCCCGGAGAACACCATATATTTT
j_call: TRBJ2-7; clone_size: many; d_call: TRBD2; v_call: TRBV5-6; cdr3_aa: CASSLVVAGYEQYF; cdr3_nt: TGTGCCAGCAGCTTGGTAGTAGCGGGCTACGAGCAGTACTTC
j_call: TRBJ2-5; clone_size: few; d_call: TRBD2; v_call: TRBV5-1; cdr3_aa: CASKSGALRETQYF; cdr3_nt: TGCGCCAGCAAGAGCGGGGCACTTCGAGAGACCCAGTACTTC